The 26 T cell receptor beta chains below come from one sample, sequenced in a study of post-analysis software for immune sequencing data. Whole-study findings and limits: TRBV5-6, TRBV5-1 and TRBV20-1 belonged to a set of about 5 TRBV segments that were more frequent in patients than controls.

Prepared TCR beta cDNA libraries contained unique molecular identifiers. TCRdb reanalysed the PCR reads using MiXCR and keeps one entry per CDR3 protein. This table has fewer than 850,000 distinct CDR3 sequences, more than 45% appearing once. Their specific antigens are unknown. The sequenced sample consisted of blood. Receptors were obtained from a girl aged 10-17 years with multiple sclerosis.

The chain has TRBV3-1 and TRBJ1-2, with unresolved D. V shed 4 bases and J shed 2 bases, with 11 bases lying between them. This CDR3 comprises 14 residues. Germline V gene lookup returns CDR1 LGHDT and CDR2 YNNKEL (reference sequence). DNA of the CDR3: TGTGCCAGCAGCCCCTCGTCGGGGAACTATGGCTACACCTTC. Protein sequence: CASSPSSGNYGYTF.

This clonotype was counted between two and nine times. V gene TRBV6-5 combines with J gene TRBJ2-1, with no clear D. V was cut by 0 bases and J by 0 bases, with 9 bases left in between. The CDR3 length is 16 residues. CDR1 is MNHEY, CDR2 SVGAGI, per germline. CDR3 DNA: TGTGCCAGCAGTTACTCGATCCAGAGCTCCTACAATGAGCAGTTCTTC. Translated, it gives CASSYSIQSSYNEQFF.

This chain joins TRBV7-9 and TRBJ2-1, with TRBD1 identical over 9 bases. The CDR3 covers 17 residues. V was clipped by 1 base and J by 4 bases; unmatched bases: 8. Looked up from germline, CDR1 is SEHNR and CDR2 is FQNEAQ (reference sequence). The CDR3 bases are TGTGCCAGCAGCTTAGAGCCCCCCGGGACAGGGTACAATGAGCAGTTCTTC. This gives the protein CASSLEPPGTGYNEQFF.

This clonotype came up once. This chain connects TRBV20-1 to TRBJ1-1, with D hard to call. V shed 0 bases and J shed 1 base, with 3 bases lying between them. This CDR3 contains 12 residues. The germline V gene has CDR1 DFQATT and CDR2 SNEGSKA (reference sequence). The CDR3 nucleotides are TGCAGTGCTAGAGAAACGAACACTGAAGCTTTCTTT. Protein: CSARETNTEAFF.

The gene calls are TRBV27 and TRBJ2-1; possible D gene TRBD1, 5 bases. Germline CDR1 MNHEY, CDR2 SMNVEV (reference sequence). The CDR3 is 14 amino acids. With 7 bases removed from V and 0 bases from J, the gap between germline ends came to 10 bases. For the CDR3, the DNA is TGTGCCAGCAAAACAGGCGACTCCTACAATGAGCAGTTCTTC. It codes for CASKTGDSYNEQFF.

This clonotype was seen only a few times. The CDR3 region is CASSLKDSGSLPPGNEQFF. The CDR3 DNA follows: TGTGCCAGCAGCTTAAAGGATAGCGGGAGTTTACCCCCTGGAAATGAGCAGTTCTTC. This rearrangement joins TRBV11-1 to TRBJ2-1; 9 bases fit TRBD2. Germline loops: CDR1 SGHAT, CDR2 FQDESV (reference sequence). The CDR3 length is 19 residues. V lost 2 bases, J lost 7 bases, and 18 bases stayed unmatched.

The chain uses TRBV20-1 and TRBJ2-3, with 8 bases aligning to TRBD2. This CDR3 region has 15 residues. Germline V gene sequence: CDR1 DFQATT, CDR2 SNEGSKA (reference sequence). Losses at the gene ends were 1 base for V and 0 bases for J; bases not matched to a gene: 3. The CDR3 DNA follows: TGCAGTGCTAGAGTTGGCGGGAGGAGCACAGATACGCAGTATTTT. Translating gives CSARVGGRSTDTQYF.

This chain connects TRBV15 to TRBJ2-5, with a possible D match to TRBD1 (6 bases). Deletions cut 1 base from V and 5 bases from J, with 17 bases between. This CDR3 spans 16 amino acids. Per the germline V gene, CDR1 is LNHNV and CDR2 is YYDKDF (reference sequence). The DNA for the CDR3 is TGTGCCACCAGCAGAGGAACAGGGTTCAGCTTTGAGACCCAGTACTTC. Residues: CATSRGTGFSFETQYF. Filled out from reference TRBV15 and TRBJ2-5, the complete variable domain reads DAMVIQNPRYQVTQFGKPVTLSCSQTLNHNVMYWYQQKSSQAPKLLFHYYDKDFNNEADTPDNFQSRRPNTSFCFLDIRSPGLGDTAMYLCATSRGTGFSFETQYFGPGTRLLVL.

This clonotype was detected once. The chain recombines TRBV9 with TRBJ2-1, with D perhaps matching TRBD1 or TRBD2 (5 bases each). CDR1 and CDR2 (germline): SGDLS, YYNGEE. With 0 bases removed from V and 6 bases from J, the gap between germline ends came to 16 bases. This CDR3 contains 16 residues. CDR3 in amino acids: CASSVDRDVLPNEQFF. The DNA of the CDR3 is TGTGCCAGCAGCGTAGACCGGGACGTCCTTCCCAATGAGCAGTTCTTC.

The chain uses TRBV20-1 and TRBJ2-5, with TRBD1 identical over 10 bases. CDR1 is DFQATT and CDR2 is SNEGSKA in the germline V gene (reference sequence). The CDR3 totals 14 residues. The CDR3 region is CSGRWDRGIETQYF. CDR3 coding DNA: TGCAGCGGAAGATGGGACAGGGGTATAGAGACCCAGTACTTC.

The V and J genes are TRBV12-3 or TRBV12-4 and TRBJ2-1; TRBD1 matches 9 bases. This CDR3 comprises 16 residues. With 4 bases clipped from V and 8 bases from J, the junction kept 12 bases outside the gene matches. CDR3 region: CASSSKTGTGLHEQFF. DNA of the CDR3: TGTGCCAGCAGTTCGAAAACCGGGACAGGGTTGCATGAGCAGTTCTTC.

This sequence joins TRBV29-1 and TRBJ2-3; D possibly corresponds to TRBD2 (6 bases). Germline CDR1 reads SQVTM; CDR2 reads ANQGSEA. With 1 base removed from V and 5 bases from J, the gap between germline ends came to 13 bases. This CDR3 has 14 amino acids. CDR3 region: CSVEAVGGIDTQYF. The CDR3, as DNA: TGCAGCGTTGAAGCCGTTGGAGGGATAGATACGCAGTATTTT.

The rearrangement links TRBV15 to TRBJ1-2; D might be TRBD1 (5 bases). V was clipped by 9 bases and J by 4 bases, with 12 bases between them. This CDR3 has 12 residues. Germline values: CDR1 LNHNV, CDR2 YYDKDF (reference sequence). DNA of the CDR3: TGTGCCACGGAAGGGGATTCCTATGGCTACACCTTC. Encoded protein: CATEGDSYGYTF.

The rearrangement uses TRBV18 and TRBJ2-5, with D possibly called TRBD1 or TRBD2 (6 bases each). This CDR3 comprises 16 residues. V gave up 2 bases and J gave up 11 bases, with 24 bases separating them. The germline V gene has CDR1 KGHSH and CDR2 LQKENI. In DNA, the CDR3 is TGTGCCAGCTCACCAGGCAGGCAGGGGTTCCGGGGGCAGCAGTACTTC. It encodes CASSPGRQGFRGQQYF.

This CDR3 reads CSVERDSDSYEQYF. The CDR3 DNA follows: TGCAGCGTTGAGAGGGACAGCGACTCCTACGAGCAGTACTTC. This rearrangement joins TRBV29-1 to TRBJ2-7; 7 bases fit TRBD1. The CDR3 contains 14 residues. Germline V CDR1 and CDR2: SQVTM, ANQGSEA. Trimming removed 3 bases from V and 0 bases from J; junction bases left unmatched: 5.

The chain couples TRBV28 to TRBJ2-5; the D is unclear. Germline assignment: CDR1 MDHEN and CDR2 SYDVKM. V lost 6 bases and J lost 1, with 9 bases in between. The CDR3 spans 13 residues. The CDR3 sequence: CASRLPPQETQYF. CDR3 bases: TGTGCCAGCAGGTTACCCCCCCAAGAGACCCAGTACTTC.

The CDR3 DNA follows: TGTGCCAGCAGCTTAAGACTAGCGGGAGGAGGGGAGCAGTACTTC. This gives the protein CASSLRLAGGGEQYF. The rearrangement links TRBV7-8 to TRBJ2-7; 13 bases match TRBD2. The V and J ends lost 2 bases and 7 bases, in that order; junction bases with no gene match: 5. This CDR3 has 15 residues. Germline V CDR1 and CDR2: SGHVS, FQNEAQ.

V and J are TRBV20-1 and TRBJ2-5; 9 bases line up with TRBD1. CDR3 length: 15 residues. Germline V gene lookup returns CDR1 DFQATT and CDR2 SNEGSKA (reference sequence). The junction had 8 bases not matched to a gene; V was cut back by 5 bases and J by 1 base. The CDR3 here is CSARNPQGAQETQYF. DNA of the CDR3: TGCAGTGCTCGAAATCCACAGGGGGCCCAAGAGACCCAGTACTTC.

The chain is built from TRBV20-1 and TRBJ2-5; weak D call: TRBD2 (7 bases). The CDR3 covers 17 residues. Germline CDR1 is DFQATT and CDR2 is SNEGSKA (reference sequence). With 0 bases removed from V and 4 bases from J, the gap between germline ends came to 21 bases. The CDR3 coding sequence is TGCAGTGCTAGAGAGTGGGGGGGGCGGTCACTACCAGAGACCCAGTACTTC. This translates into CSAREWGGRSLPETQYF.

The chain joins TRBV15 to TRBJ1-5; D is unclear. Trimming removed 0 bases at V and 0 bases at J, with 9 bases between. Germline lookup yields CDR1 LNHNV and CDR2 YYDKDF (reference sequence). The CDR3 runs to 16 residues. CDR3 region: CATSRDSTYSNQPQHF. The CDR3 coding sequence is TGTGCCACCAGCAGAGATAGTACTTATAGCAATCAGCCCCAGCATTTT.

J is TRBJ2-5 and V is TRBV7-2; 8 bases fit TRBD1. The end of the DNA fits TRBJ2-7 better, so the J call may be wrong. This CDR3 is built from 15 residues. Germline assignment: CDR1 SGHTA and CDR2 FQGNSA. The CDR3 DNA sequence: TGTGCCAGCAGCTTAGACAGGGGGAATACCTACGAGCAGTACTTC. It is translated as CASSLDRGNTYEQYF.

The CDR3 protein is CSARDNLLDMSTDTQYF. The CDR3 DNA sequence: TGCAGTGCTAGAGATAATTTGCTGGATATGAGCACAGATACGCAGTATTTT. The chain couples TRBV20-1 to TRBJ2-3; D gene ambiguous. V was clipped by 0 bases and J by 0 bases, with 16 bases between them. Germline V lookup: CDR1 DFQATT, CDR2 SNEGSKA (reference sequence). This CDR3 has 17 residues.

This clonotype has only a few counts. The rearrangement uses TRBV29-1 and TRBJ2-3; D possibly corresponds to TRBD2 (6 bases). Germline V gene sequence: CDR1 SQVTM, CDR2 ANQGSEA. Trimming took 7 bases from V and 12 from J, leaving 20 bases between them. CDR3 length: 12 residues. CDR3: CSALTQEGLQYF. The CDR3 DNA reads as TGCAGCGCCCTGACACAGGAGGGTCTTCAGTATTTT.

A few counts support this clonotype. Being one base from a much bigger clone, this may be a read error. The chain joins TRBV29-1 to TRBJ2-6; D is possibly TRBD1 (5 bases). Per the germline V gene, CDR1 is SQVTM and CDR2 is ANQGSEA. The CDR3 consists of 12 residues. Here the CDR3 reads CSVDSGANVRTF. The CDR3 DNA sequence: TGCAGCGTTGACTCTGGGGCCAACGTCCGGACTTTC. The variable domain in full, completed from reference TRBV29-1 and TRBJ2-6, reads SAVISQKPSRDICQRGTSLTIQCQVDSQVTMMFWYRQQPGQSLTLIATANQGSEATYESGFVIDKFPISRPNLTFSTLTVSNMSPEDSSIYLCSVDSGANVRTFGAGSRLTVL.

This clonotype has a handful of counts. This rearrangement joins TRBV2 to TRBJ2-7, with 11 bases fitting TRBD1. The junction had 4 bases not matched to a gene; V was cut back by 4 bases and J by 5 bases. This CDR3 is 14 amino acids long. Germline CDR1 and CDR2: SNHLY and FYNNEI. The CDR3 sequence is CASSGGTGGDEQYF. The CDR3 DNA follows: TGTGCCAGCAGTGGAGGGACAGGGGGAGACGAGCAGTACTTC.

The genes are TRBV7-2 and TRBJ1-2, with D tentatively TRBD1 (6 bases). The germline CDR1 and CDR2 sequences are SGHTA and FQGNSA. V dropped 4 bases and J dropped 4 bases, with 16 bases sitting between them. This CDR3 is 15 amino acids long. The CDR3: CASSSSQDRIYGYTF. CDR3 DNA sequence: TGTGCCAGCAGCTCGTCCCAAGACAGGATCTATGGCTACACCTTC.